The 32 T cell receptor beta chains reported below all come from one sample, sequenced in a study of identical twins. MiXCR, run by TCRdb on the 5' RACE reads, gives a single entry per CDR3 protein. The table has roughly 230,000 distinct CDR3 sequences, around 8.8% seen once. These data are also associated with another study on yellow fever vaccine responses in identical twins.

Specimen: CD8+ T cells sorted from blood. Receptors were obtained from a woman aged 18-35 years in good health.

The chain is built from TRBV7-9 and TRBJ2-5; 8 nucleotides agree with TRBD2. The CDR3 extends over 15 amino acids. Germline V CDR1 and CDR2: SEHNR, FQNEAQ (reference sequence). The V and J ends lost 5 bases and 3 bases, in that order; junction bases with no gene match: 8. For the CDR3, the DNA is TGTGCCAGCAGCCCCATCGGGGGGGCGGAAGAGACCCAGTACTTC. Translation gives CASSPIGGAEETQYF. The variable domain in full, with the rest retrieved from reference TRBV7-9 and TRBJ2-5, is DTGVSQNPRHKITKRGQNVTFRCDPISEHNRLYWYRQTLGQGPEFLTYFQNEAQLEKSRLLSDRFSAERPKGSFSTLEIQRTEQGDSAMYLCASSPIGGAEETQYFGPGTRLLVL.

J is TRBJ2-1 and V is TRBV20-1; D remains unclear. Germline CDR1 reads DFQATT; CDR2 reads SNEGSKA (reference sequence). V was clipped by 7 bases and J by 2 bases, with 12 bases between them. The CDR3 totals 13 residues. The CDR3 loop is CSVEKPTYNEQFF. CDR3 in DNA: TGCAGTGTAGAGAAACCCACCTACAATGAGCAGTTCTTC.

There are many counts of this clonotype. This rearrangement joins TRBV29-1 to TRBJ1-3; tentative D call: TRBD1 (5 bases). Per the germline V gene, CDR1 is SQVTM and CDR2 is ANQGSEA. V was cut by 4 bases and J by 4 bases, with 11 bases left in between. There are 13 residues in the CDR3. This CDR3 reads CSVGPGSGNTIYF. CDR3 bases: TGCAGCGTTGGGCCAGGGTCCGGAAACACCATATATTTT.

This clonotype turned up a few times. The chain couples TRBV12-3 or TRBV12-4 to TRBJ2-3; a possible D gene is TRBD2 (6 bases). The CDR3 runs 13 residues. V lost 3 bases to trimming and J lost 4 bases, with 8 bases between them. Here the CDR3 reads CASSFTGADTQYF. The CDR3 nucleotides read TGTGCCAGCAGTTTCACGGGGGCAGATACGCAGTATTTT.

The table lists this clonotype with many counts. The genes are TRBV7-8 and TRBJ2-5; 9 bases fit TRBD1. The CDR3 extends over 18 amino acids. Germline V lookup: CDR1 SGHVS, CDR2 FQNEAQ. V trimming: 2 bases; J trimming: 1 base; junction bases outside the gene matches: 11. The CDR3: CASSLIGWDRASQETQYF. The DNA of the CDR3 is TGTGCCAGCAGCTTAATAGGATGGGACAGGGCGTCCCAAGAGACCCAGTACTTC.

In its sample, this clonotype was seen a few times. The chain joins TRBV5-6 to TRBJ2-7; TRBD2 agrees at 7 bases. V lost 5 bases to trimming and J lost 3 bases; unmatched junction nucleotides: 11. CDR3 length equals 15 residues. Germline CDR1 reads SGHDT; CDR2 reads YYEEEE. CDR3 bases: TGTGCCAGCAGTTCTGACCTAGCGGCCCTCTACGAGCAGTACTTC. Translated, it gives CASSSDLAALYEQYF.

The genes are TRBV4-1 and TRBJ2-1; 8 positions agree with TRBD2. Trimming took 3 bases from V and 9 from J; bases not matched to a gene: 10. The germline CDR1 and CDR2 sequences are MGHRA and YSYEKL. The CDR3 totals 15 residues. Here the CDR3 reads CASSQQLAGYGEQFF. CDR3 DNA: TGCGCCAGCAGCCAGCAGCTAGCGGGTTATGGTGAGCAGTTCTTC.

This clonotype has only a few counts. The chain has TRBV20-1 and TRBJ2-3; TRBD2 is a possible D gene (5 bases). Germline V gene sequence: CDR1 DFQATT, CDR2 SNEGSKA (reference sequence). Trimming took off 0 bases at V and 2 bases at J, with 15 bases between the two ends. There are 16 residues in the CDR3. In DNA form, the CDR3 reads TGCAGTGCTAGAGATCGGGAAATGGAGTTCACAGATACGCAGTATTTT. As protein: CSARDREMEFTDTQYF.

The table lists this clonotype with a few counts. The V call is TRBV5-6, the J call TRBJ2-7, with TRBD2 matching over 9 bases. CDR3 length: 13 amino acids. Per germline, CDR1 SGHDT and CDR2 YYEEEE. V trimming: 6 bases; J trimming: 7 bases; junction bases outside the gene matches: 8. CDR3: CASNLRGGWEQYF. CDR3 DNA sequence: TGTGCCAGCAACCTGCGGGGGGGCTGGGAGCAGTACTTC.

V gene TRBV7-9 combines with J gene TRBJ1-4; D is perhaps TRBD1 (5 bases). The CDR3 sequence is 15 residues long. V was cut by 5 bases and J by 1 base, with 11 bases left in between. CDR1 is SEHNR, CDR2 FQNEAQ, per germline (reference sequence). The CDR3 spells CASSAGTETNEKLFF. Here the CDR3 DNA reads TGTGCCAGCAGCGCGGGGACGGAAACTAATGAAAAACTGTTTTTT.

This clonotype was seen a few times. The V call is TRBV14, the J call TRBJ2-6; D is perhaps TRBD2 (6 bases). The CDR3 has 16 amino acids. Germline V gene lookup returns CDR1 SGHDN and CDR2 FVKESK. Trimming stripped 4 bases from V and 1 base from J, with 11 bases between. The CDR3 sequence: CASSPTGTSGANVLTF. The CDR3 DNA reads TGTGCCAGCAGCCCGACGGGGACTTCTGGGGCCAACGTCCTGACTTTC.

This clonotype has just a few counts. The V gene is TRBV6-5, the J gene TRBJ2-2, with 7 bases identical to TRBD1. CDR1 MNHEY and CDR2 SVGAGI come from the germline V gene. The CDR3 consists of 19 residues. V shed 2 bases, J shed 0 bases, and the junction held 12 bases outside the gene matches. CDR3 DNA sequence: TGTGCCAGCAGTTACGGGACAGAATACCCACCTTCGAACACCGGGGAGCTGTTTTTT. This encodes CASSYGTEYPPSNTGELFF.

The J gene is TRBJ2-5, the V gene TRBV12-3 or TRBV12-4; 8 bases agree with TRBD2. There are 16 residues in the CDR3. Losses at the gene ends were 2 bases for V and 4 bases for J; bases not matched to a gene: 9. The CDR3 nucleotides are TGTGCCAGCAGTTTAACTTCAAGACTAGCGCCAGAGACCCAGTACTTC. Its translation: CASSLTSRLAPETQYF.

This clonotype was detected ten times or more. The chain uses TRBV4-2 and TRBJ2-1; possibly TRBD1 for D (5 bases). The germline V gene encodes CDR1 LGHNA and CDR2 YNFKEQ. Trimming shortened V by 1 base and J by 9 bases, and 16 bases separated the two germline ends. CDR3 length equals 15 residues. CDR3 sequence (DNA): TGTGCCAGCAGCCAAGTACCTAAAGGGGTTCCTGAGCAGTTCTTC. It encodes CASSQVPKGVPEQFF.

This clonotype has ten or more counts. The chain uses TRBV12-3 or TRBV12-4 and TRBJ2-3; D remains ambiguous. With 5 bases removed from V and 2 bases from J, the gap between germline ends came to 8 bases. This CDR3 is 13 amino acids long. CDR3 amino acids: CASSGFLTDTQYF. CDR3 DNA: TGTGCCAGCAGTGGGTTTCTCACAGATACGCAGTATTTT.

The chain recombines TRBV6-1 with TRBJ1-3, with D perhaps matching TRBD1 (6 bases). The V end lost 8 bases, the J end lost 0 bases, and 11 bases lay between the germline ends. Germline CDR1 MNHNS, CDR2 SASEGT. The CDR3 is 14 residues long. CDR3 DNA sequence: TGTGCCAGCGCAGAGGACAGCTCTGGAAACACCATATATTTT. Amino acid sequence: CASAEDSSGNTIYF.

CDR3: CASSLEFGGGQETQYF. The CDR3 region has the DNA TGTGCCAGCAGCTTAGAGTTCGGGGGAGGGCAAGAGACCCAGTACTTC. This chain joins TRBV7-9 and TRBJ2-5, with 7 bases that match TRBD2. CDR1 SEHNR and CDR2 FQNEAQ come from the germline V gene (reference sequence). The CDR3 length is 16 residues. The J segment lost 2 bases and the V segment lost 1 base, leaving 7 bases of the junction unmatched.

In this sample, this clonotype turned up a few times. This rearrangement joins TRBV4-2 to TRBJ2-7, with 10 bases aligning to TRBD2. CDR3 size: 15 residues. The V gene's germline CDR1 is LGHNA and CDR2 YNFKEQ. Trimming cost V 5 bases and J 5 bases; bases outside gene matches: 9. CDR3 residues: CASSSSGSQENEQYF. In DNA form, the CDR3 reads TGTGCCAGCAGCTCTAGCGGGAGTCAGGAGAACGAGCAGTACTTC.

The CDR3 here is CASSQRTSGDTDTQYF. As DNA, the CDR3 is TGTGCCAGCAGCCAAAGAACTAGCGGGGACACAGATACGCAGTATTTT. The V gene is TRBV4-2, the J gene TRBJ2-3, with TRBD2 identical over 10 bases. This CDR3 spans 16 amino acids. Per germline, CDR1 LGHNA and CDR2 YNFKEQ. Trimming cost V 2 bases and J 2 bases; bases outside gene matches: 4.

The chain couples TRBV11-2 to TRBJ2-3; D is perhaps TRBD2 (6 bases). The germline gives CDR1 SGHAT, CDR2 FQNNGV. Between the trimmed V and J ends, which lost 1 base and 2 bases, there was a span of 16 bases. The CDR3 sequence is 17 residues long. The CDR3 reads CASSLGDSGEFTDTQYF. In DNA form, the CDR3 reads TGTGCCAGCAGCTTAGGGGATTCGGGGGAATTCACAGATACGCAGTATTTT.

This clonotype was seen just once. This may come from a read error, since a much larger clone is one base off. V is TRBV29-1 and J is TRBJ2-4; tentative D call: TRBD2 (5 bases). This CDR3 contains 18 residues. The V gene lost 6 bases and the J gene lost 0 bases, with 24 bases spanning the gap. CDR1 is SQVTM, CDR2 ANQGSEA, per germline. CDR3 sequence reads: CSVETRTCGDIAKNIQYF. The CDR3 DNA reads TGCAGCGTCGAAACAAGGACTTGCGGTGATATAGCCAAAAACATTCAGTACTTC.

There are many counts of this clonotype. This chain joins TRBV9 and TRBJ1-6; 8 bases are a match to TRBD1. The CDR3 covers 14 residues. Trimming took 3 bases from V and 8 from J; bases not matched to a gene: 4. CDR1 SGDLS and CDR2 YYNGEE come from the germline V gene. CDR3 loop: CASSGDRTDSPLHF. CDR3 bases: TGTGCCAGCAGCGGGGACAGGACGGATTCACCCCTCCACTTT.

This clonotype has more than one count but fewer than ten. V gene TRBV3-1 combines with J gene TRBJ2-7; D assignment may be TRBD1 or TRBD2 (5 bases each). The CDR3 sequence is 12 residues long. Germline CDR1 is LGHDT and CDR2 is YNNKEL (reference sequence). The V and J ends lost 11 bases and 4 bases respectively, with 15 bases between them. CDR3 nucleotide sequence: TGTGCCGTGAGGGGTTCAGGGTACGAGCAGTACTTC. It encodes CAVRGSGYEQYF.

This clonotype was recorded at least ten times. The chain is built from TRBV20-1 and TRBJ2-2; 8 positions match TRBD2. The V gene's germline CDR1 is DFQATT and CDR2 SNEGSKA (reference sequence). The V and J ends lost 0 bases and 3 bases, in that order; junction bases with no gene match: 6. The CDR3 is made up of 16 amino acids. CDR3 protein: CSARDRKAGDTGELFF. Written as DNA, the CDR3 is TGCAGTGCTAGAGACCGAAAAGCGGGAGACACCGGGGAGCTGTTTTTT.

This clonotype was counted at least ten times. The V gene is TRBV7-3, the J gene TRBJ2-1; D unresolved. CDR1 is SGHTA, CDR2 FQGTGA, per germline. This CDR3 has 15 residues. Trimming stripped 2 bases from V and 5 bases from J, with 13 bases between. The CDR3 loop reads CASSLGVGVNNEQFF. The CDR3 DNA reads TGTGCCAGCAGCTTAGGGGTTGGGGTAAACAATGAGCAGTTCTTC.

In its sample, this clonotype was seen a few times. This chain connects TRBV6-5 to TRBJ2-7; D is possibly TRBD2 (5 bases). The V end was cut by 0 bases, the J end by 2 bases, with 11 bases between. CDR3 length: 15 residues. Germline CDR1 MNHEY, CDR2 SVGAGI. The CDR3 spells CASSYSSGEPYEQYF. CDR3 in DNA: TGTGCCAGCAGTTACTCGTCCGGGGAACCCTACGAGCAGTACTTC.

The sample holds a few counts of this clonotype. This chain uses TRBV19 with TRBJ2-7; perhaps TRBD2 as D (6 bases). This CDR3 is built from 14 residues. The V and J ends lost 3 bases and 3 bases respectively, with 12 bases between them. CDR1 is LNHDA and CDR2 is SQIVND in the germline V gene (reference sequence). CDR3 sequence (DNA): TGTGCCAGTAGTATCGGGGGAGCGATCTACGAGCAGTACTTC. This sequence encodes CASSIGGAIYEQYF.

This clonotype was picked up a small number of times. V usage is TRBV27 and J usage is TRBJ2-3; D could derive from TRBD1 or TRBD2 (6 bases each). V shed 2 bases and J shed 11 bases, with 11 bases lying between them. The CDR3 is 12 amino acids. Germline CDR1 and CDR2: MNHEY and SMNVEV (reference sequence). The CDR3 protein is CASSLTGGQQYF. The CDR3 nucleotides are TGTGCCAGCAGTTTAACCGGGGGCCAGCAGTATTTT.

CDR3 protein: CSVEGARSTDTQYF. The DNA for the CDR3 is TGCAGCGTTGAAGGTGCTAGGAGCACAGATACGCAGTATTTT. The chain links TRBV29-1 to TRBJ2-3; D not certain. V was shortened by 1 base and J by 0 bases, with 8 bases between the two germline ends. Per germline, CDR1 SQVTM and CDR2 ANQGSEA. The length of the CDR3 is 14 residues.

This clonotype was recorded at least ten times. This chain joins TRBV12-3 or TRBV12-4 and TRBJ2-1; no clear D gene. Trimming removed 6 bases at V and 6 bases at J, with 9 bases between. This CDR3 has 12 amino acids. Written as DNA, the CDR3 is TGTGCCAGCAGCGAAAAGGGCAATGAGCAGTTCTTC. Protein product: CASSEKGNEQFF.

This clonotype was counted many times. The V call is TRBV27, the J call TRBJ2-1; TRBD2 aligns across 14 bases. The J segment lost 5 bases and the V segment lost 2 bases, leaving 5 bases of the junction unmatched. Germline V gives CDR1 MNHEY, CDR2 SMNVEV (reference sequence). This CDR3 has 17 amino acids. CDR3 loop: CASSLIWTSGGNNEQFF. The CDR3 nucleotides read TGTGCCAGCAGTTTAATATGGACTAGCGGGGGGAACAATGAGCAGTTCTTC.

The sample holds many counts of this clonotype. In DNA, the CDR3 is TGCGCCAGCAGCCAATACATCCAGGGGTCGAGCTATGGCTACACCTTC. Its translation is CASSQYIQGSSYGYTF. V and J are TRBV4-3 and TRBJ1-2; tentative D call: TRBD1 (6 bases). V was clipped by 2 bases and J by 4 bases, with 17 bases between them. This CDR3 is built from 16 residues. Germline CDR1 reads LGHNA; CDR2 reads YSLEER.